The T cell receptor (beta chain) described here comes from a study of technical replicates of blood from several donors (dated 2017 in TCRdb). V is pared back by 1 base and J by 5 bases, with 14 bases lying between the germline termini. Taken from cysteine to phenylalanine, the CDR3 has 15 residues. The kept DNA is CDR3 alone, 45 bases in frame from the first base. Per the germline V gene, SGHDN is the CDR1 and FVKESK is the CDR2. Libraries were built with the immunoSEQ multiplex PCR assay. In its TCRdb copy, this immuneACCESS table keeps in-frame sequences only and misses some clones. Where compared with another copy, unresolved V genes explain less than half of these, and the others have no known cause. The sample yields 75,000 to 90,000 clones; 90% to 95% were counted once. The ten largest clonotypes hold approximately 0.27% of the sample. Note on this clone: Its cognate antigen has yet to be identified. Base qualities are not provided; no much larger clone lies one nucleotide away.

Sample: T cells isolated from PBMCs. This clonotype originated in a human donor in good health. The sequence links TRBV14 to TRBJ2-5, with no confidently assigned D gene. The CDR3 protein: CASSQGHLTAETQYF. The sequenced DNA: TGTGCCAGCAGCCAAGGACATCTCACCGCGGAGACCCAGTACTTC.